Following are 32 T cell receptor beta chains from one sample sequenced in a study of T cells in Graves' hyperthyroidism and ophthalmopathy (dated by TCRdb to between 2017 and 2020). Library construction relied on multiplex PCR. Data came from an Illumina HiSeq 2000. The TCR beta CDR3 regions were amplified from RNA transcripts. The first round of RT-PCR for the TCR CDR3 was performed with the HTBI primer set and the Qiagen OneStep RT-PCR kit. TCRdb ran its own pipeline on the public reads, namely fastp trimming at Q25 and MiXCR clone calling, and kept in-frame beta chains. Rows are combined by CDR3 protein, so each entry shows the most common genes and DNA. The sample table shows fewer than 200,000 distinct CDR3 sequences, and 9.4% are seen once. The ten largest clones add up to more than 20% of the sample. Sequenced material: blood. These receptors were obtained from a woman between 18 and 29 years old with Graves' hyperthyroidism that later progressed to Graves' ophthalmopathy.

This clonotype has a count of ten or more. This chain connects TRBV11-2 to TRBJ2-5; perhaps TRBD2 as D (5 bases). The germline V gene encodes CDR1 SGHAT and CDR2 FQNNGV. The CDR3 sequence is 12 residues long. V lost 5 bases and J 5 bases, leaving 9 bases between the germline ends. In DNA, the CDR3 is TGTGCCAGCAGCACTGGAGGCGAGACCCAGTACTTC. This gives the protein CASSTGGETQYF.

This clonotype was observed many times. The chain couples TRBV12-3 or TRBV12-4 to TRBJ1-1, with TRBD1 matching over 8 bases. This CDR3 is 13 amino acids long. V shed 5 bases, J shed 2 bases, and the junction held 1 base outside the gene matches. CDR3: CASSPGGNTEAFF. For the CDR3, the DNA is TGTGCCAGCAGTCCAGGGGGCAACACTGAAGCTTTCTTT.

The gene calls are TRBV19 and TRBJ2-2; D not certain. CDR1 LNHDA and CDR2 SQIVND come from the germline V gene (reference sequence). The length of the CDR3 is 15 residues. Trimming took off 0 bases at V and 4 bases at J, with 9 bases between the two ends. The CDR3 sequence: CASSIERLLTGELFF. In DNA form, the CDR3 reads TGTGCCAGTAGTATAGAAAGACTTCTCACCGGGGAGCTGTTTTTT.

This clonotype has ten or more counts. This sequence joins TRBV5-6 and TRBJ2-7, with a tentative D call TRBD2 (6 bases). V lost 6 bases to trimming and J lost 0 bases, with 22 bases between them. Per germline, CDR1 SGHDT and CDR2 YYEEEE. The CDR3 spans 17 residues. CDR3 loop: CASIRYLGGPYSYEQYF. CDR3 coding DNA: TGTGCCAGCATTCGTTATTTGGGAGGACCCTACTCCTACGAGCAGTACTTC.

There are many counts of this clonotype. The chain joins TRBV18 to TRBJ1-5, with D hard to call. Deletions cut 0 bases from V and 2 bases from J, with 11 bases between. Germline loops: CDR1 KGHSH, CDR2 LQKENI. The CDR3 extends over 16 amino acids. The CDR3: CASSPPVWEGNQPQHF. The CDR3 DNA reads TGTGCCAGCTCACCACCGGTTTGGGAGGGCAATCAGCCCCAGCATTTT.

This clonotype was observed at least ten times. This rearrangement joins TRBV28 to TRBJ2-3; 10 bases align to TRBD2. Germline V gene data show CDR1 as MDHEN and CDR2 as SYDVKM. There are 17 residues in the CDR3. J was trimmed by 4 bases and V by 5 bases; bases with no gene match: 12. Here the CDR3 reads CASSPGGSGGIADTQYF. The DNA of the CDR3 is TGTGCCAGCAGTCCCGGGGGTAGCGGGGGGATCGCAGATACGCAGTATTTT.

The chain carries TRBV6-9 and TRBJ2-1; D may be TRBD1 (6 bases). CDR1 is MNHGY, CDR2 SVAAGI, per germline. Trimming took 2 bases from V and 0 from J, leaving 8 bases between them. CDR3 size: 15 residues. The CDR3 loop reads CASSYGQSSYNEQFF. The CDR3 coding sequence is TGTGCCAGCAGTTATGGACAGAGCTCCTACAATGAGCAGTTCTTC.

This clonotype was seen repeatedly, ten times or more. The chain employs TRBV20-1 and TRBJ2-1; D is unresolved. With 0 bases removed from V and 9 bases from J, the gap between germline ends came to 15 bases. The germline gives CDR1 DFQATT, CDR2 SNEGSKA (reference sequence). The CDR3 sequence is 14 residues long. The CDR3 region has the DNA TGCAGTGCTAGAGAGGCATCACAGAGGAGTGAGCAGTTCTTC. Translating gives CSAREASQRSEQFF.

This clonotype was detected many times. The V call is TRBV29-1, the J call TRBJ2-3; TRBD1 agrees at 8 bases. This CDR3 comprises 13 residues. Germline V gene lookup returns CDR1 SQVTM and CDR2 ANQGSEA. V shed 4 bases and J 4 bases; nucleotides not matched to a gene: 4. The CDR3 loop reads CSVGTGQADTQYF. CDR3 nucleotides: TGCAGCGTTGGGACAGGGCAAGCAGATACGCAGTATTTT.

This clonotype came up many times. J is TRBJ2-1 and V is TRBV9, with unresolved D. CDR3 length: 15 amino acids. Germline V gene lookup returns CDR1 SGDLS and CDR2 YYNGEE. V lost 0 bases, J lost 5 bases, and 12 bases lay in between. CDR3: CASSVGEKGHNEQFF. CDR3 in DNA: TGTGCCAGCAGCGTAGGAGAGAAAGGCCACAATGAGCAGTTCTTC. Using reference TRBV9 and TRBJ2-1 for the parts outside the CDR3, the full variable domain is DSGVTQTPKHLITATGQRVTLRCSPRSGDLSVYWYQQSLDQGLQFLIQYYNGEERAKGNILERFSAQQFPDLHSELNLSSLELGDSALYFCASSVGEKGHNEQFFGPGTRLTVL.

The V and J genes are TRBV5-1 and TRBJ2-3; 9 bases match TRBD2. The V and J ends lost 5 bases and 5 bases, in that order; junction bases with no gene match: 9. In germline, CDR1 is SGHRS, CDR2 YFSETQ. This CDR3 contains 15 residues. The CDR3 sequence: CASSALASGEDTQYF. In DNA form, the CDR3 reads TGCGCCAGCAGTGCGCTGGCTAGCGGGGAAGATACGCAGTATTTT.

This clonotype has only a few counts. The chain carries TRBV4-1 and TRBJ1-4; no clear D. CDR3 size: 14 residues. Trimming left V 2 bases short and J 8 bases short, with 12 bases between. Germline assignment: CDR1 MGHRA and CDR2 YSYEKL. The CDR3 DNA sequence: TGCGCCAGCAGCCAACGGCAGGCGGGAGAAAAACTGTTTTTT. Protein sequence: CASSQRQAGEKLFF.

This clonotype was seen ten or more times. The chain is built from TRBV6-2 or TRBV6-3 and TRBJ2-1; possibly TRBD2 for D (5 bases). The CDR3 totals 12 residues. Germline-derived CDR1 and CDR2 are MNHEY and SVGEGT. The ends were cut back, 6 bases at V and 10 bases at J, with 13 bases in the middle. In DNA, the CDR3 is TGTGCCAGCAGAACTGGACCTAGCGAGCAGTTCTTC. Translation gives CASRTGPSEQFF.

This clonotype was seen ten or more times. J is TRBJ2-7 and V is TRBV29-1, with 8 positions matching TRBD2. J gave up 3 bases and V 4 bases, and 11 bases lay outside the gene matches. Germline V lookup: CDR1 SQVTM, CDR2 ANQGSEA. The CDR3 has 15 residues. CDR3: CSVVFAREGIYEQYF. In DNA, the CDR3 is TGCAGCGTTGTTTTCGCCCGGGAGGGTATCTACGAGCAGTACTTC.

This clonotype was seen repeatedly, ten times or more. CDR3 region: CASSEGGPGNTIYF. Here the CDR3 DNA reads TGTGCCAGCAGTGAGGGCGGCCCTGGAAACACCATATATTTT. The V and J genes are TRBV6-1 and TRBJ1-3; no reliable D call. This CDR3 has 14 residues. Germline assignment: CDR1 MNHNS and CDR2 SASEGT. The V and J ends lost 3 bases and 2 bases respectively, with 8 bases between them.

This clonotype was detected many times. This rearrangement joins TRBV5-1 to TRBJ2-3, with D possibly matching TRBD1 (6 bases). The germline gives CDR1 SGHRS, CDR2 YFSETQ. V was trimmed by 3 bases and J by 2 bases, leaving 16 bases between them. The CDR3 is 16 residues long. The CDR3 loop reads CASSSGQPIPTDTQYF. CDR3 coding DNA: TGCGCCAGCAGCTCAGGACAGCCTATACCCACAGATACGCAGTATTTT. The full variable domain, completed using reference TRBV5-1 and TRBJ2-3, is KAGVTQTPRYLIKTRGQQVTLSCSPISGHRSVSWYQQTPGQGLQFLFEYFSETQRNKGNFPGRFSGRQFSNSRSEMNVSTLELGDSALYLCASSSGQPIPTDTQYFGPGTRLTVL.

The table lists this clonotype with many counts. The chain combines TRBV2 with TRBJ1-6, with a possible D match to TRBD1 (6 bases). Deletions cut 6 bases from V and 0 bases from J, with 9 bases between. Germline CDR1 reads SNHLY; CDR2 reads FYNNEI. The CDR3 extends over 15 amino acids. CDR3 nucleotide sequence: TGTGCCAGCAGGAGGGGGAGCTCCTATAATTCACCCCTCCACTTT. This translates into CASRRGSSYNSPLHF.

The rearrangement links TRBV18 to TRBJ2-3; tentatively, D is TRBD2 (6 bases). V lost 0 bases and J lost 4, with 14 bases in between. Germline V gene lookup returns CDR1 KGHSH and CDR2 LQKENI. This CDR3 contains 16 residues. CDR3 in amino acids: CASSPPGGSGPDTQYF. Written as DNA, the CDR3 is TGTGCCAGCTCACCACCAGGAGGGAGTGGGCCAGATACGCAGTATTTT. The full variable domain, completed using reference TRBV18 and TRBJ2-3, is NAGVMQNPRHLVRRRGQEARLRCSPMKGHSHVYWYRQLPEEGLKFMVYLQKENIIDESGMPKERFSAEFPKEGPSILRIQQVVRGDSAAYFCASSPPGGSGPDTQYFGPGTRLTVL.

The chain uses TRBV7-8 and TRBJ2-7; the match to TRBD1 covers 9 bases. V trimming: 5 bases; J trimming: 3 bases; junction bases outside the gene matches: 8. The CDR3 covers 15 residues. Germline values: CDR1 SGHVS, CDR2 FQNEAQ. CDR3 sequence reads: CASSLRGQGNYEQYF. The CDR3, as DNA: TGTGCCAGCAGCCTAAGGGGACAGGGAAACTACGAGCAGTACTTC.

The sample holds many counts of this clonotype. The chain employs TRBV7-3 and TRBJ1-1; 8 bases line up with TRBD1. From germline, CDR1 is SGHTA and CDR2 FQGTGA. The junction had 12 bases not matched to a gene; V was cut back by 5 bases and J by 1 base. The CDR3 extends over 17 amino acids. In DNA, the CDR3 is TGTGCCAGCAGCCCAGCCCGCCGGACAGGGAAGAACACTGAAGCTTTCTTT. Protein: CASSPARRTGKNTEAFF.

This clonotype showed up many times. V usage is TRBV20-1 and J usage is TRBJ2-7; a possible D gene is TRBD1 (5 bases). Germline-derived CDR1 and CDR2 are DFQATT and SNEGSKA (reference sequence). The CDR3 runs to 15 residues. V dropped 4 bases and J dropped 0 bases, with 16 bases sitting between them. The CDR3 region has the DNA TGCAGTGCTACCGAGTTCGGCAGGGCCTCCTACGAGCAGTACTTC. Its protein product is CSATEFGRASYEQYF.

This clonotype was detected ten times or more. The rearrangement links TRBV30 to TRBJ1-6; no reliable D call. Per the germline V gene, CDR1 is GTSNPN and CDR2 is SVGIG (reference sequence). There are 13 residues in the CDR3. The ends were cut back, 1 base at V and 3 bases at J, with 4 bases in the middle. The CDR3 DNA sequence: TGTGCCTGGAGTGACCACTATAATTCACCCCTCCACTTT. Its translation: CAWSDHYNSPLHF.

This clonotype was seen repeatedly, ten times or more. This chain uses TRBV3-1 with TRBJ1-1; the D is unclear. V dropped 0 bases and J dropped 7 bases, with 9 bases sitting between them. This CDR3 spans 13 amino acids. Germline CDR1 reads LGHDT; CDR2 reads YNNKEL (reference sequence). The DNA of the CDR3 is TGTGCCAGCAGCCAAGATTGGGGTGGTGAAGCTTTCTTT. Translating gives CASSQDWGGEAFF. Drawing the rest from reference TRBV3-1 and TRBJ1-1, the complete variable domain is DTAVSQTPKYLVTQMGNDKSIKCEQNLGHDTMYWYKQDSKKFLKIMFSYNNKELIINETVPNRFSPKSPDKAHLNLHINSLELGDSAVYFCASSQDWGGEAFFGQGTRLTVV.

Many counts were recorded for this clonotype. This chain connects TRBV19 to TRBJ2-1; TRBD1 matches 9 bases. Germline CDR1 reads LNHDA; CDR2 reads SQIVND (reference sequence). J gave up 2 bases and V 8 bases, and 4 bases lay outside the gene matches. The CDR3 is 14 residues long. The DNA of the CDR3 is TGTGCCAGTTCCGGGACAGGGACCTACAATGAGCAGTTCTTC. Translating gives CASSGTGTYNEQFF. Full variable domain (rest looked up from reference TRBV19 and TRBJ2-1): DGGITQSPKYLFRKEGQNVTLSCEQNLNHDAMYWYRQDPGQGLRLIYYSQIVNDFQKGDIAEGYSVSREKKESFPLTVTSAQKNPTAFYLCASSGTGTYNEQFFGPGTRLTVL.

In its sample, this clonotype was seen many times. CDR3 nucleotide sequence: TGCAGTGCTAGGCTCAATGTCTACAATGAGCAGTTCTTC. Translating gives CSARLNVYNEQFF. The chain uses TRBV20-1 and TRBJ2-1; D not certain. V was clipped by 3 bases and J by 3 bases, with 9 bases between them. Per germline, CDR1 DFQATT and CDR2 SNEGSKA (reference sequence). This CDR3 region has 13 residues.

The sample holds many counts of this clonotype. V and J are TRBV28 and TRBJ1-5; 7 bases are a match to TRBD1. This CDR3 spans 17 amino acids. The germline gives CDR1 MDHEN, CDR2 SYDVKM. Unmatched junction bases numbered 11, after V lost 2 bases and J lost 4 bases. CDR3 in DNA: TGTGCCAGCAGTTTAGACATAGGACAGGCCTGGAATCAGCCCCAGCATTTT. This gives the protein CASSLDIGQAWNQPQHF.

This clonotype was detected ten times or more. The chain carries TRBV24-1 and TRBJ1-2; TRBD1 might be the D (6 bases). This CDR3 region has 14 residues. Trimming removed 4 bases from V and 6 bases from J, with 14 bases in between. Germline V gives CDR1 KGHDR, CDR2 SFDVKD. Written as DNA, the CDR3 is TGTGCCACCAGTGACCATTACAGGGCTGATGGCTACACCTTC. Amino acid sequence: CATSDHYRADGYTF.

The chain has TRBV4-2 and TRBJ2-5, with TRBD2 matching over 9 bases. Germline CDR1 reads LGHNA; CDR2 reads YNFKEQ. This CDR3 is 20 amino acids long. J lost 4 bases, V lost 2 bases, and 20 bases had no gene match. The CDR3 DNA reads as TGTGCCAGCAGCCAAAGGGCTAGGGCCCCGACTAGCGGCTGGGGAGAGACCCAGTACTTC. Translation gives CASSQRARAPTSGWGETQYF.

J is TRBJ2-2 and V is TRBV7-3; 10 bases align to TRBD1. This CDR3 has 16 residues. Germline V gene data show CDR1 as SGHTA and CDR2 as FQGTGA. The trim removed 5 bases at V and 4 bases at J, leaving 7 bases unmatched. For the CDR3, the DNA is TGTGCCAGCAGCGTATACGGACAGGGGGGCACCGGGGAGCTGTTTTTT. Protein: CASSVYGQGGTGELFF.

This clonotype was seen repeatedly, ten times or more. The gene calls are TRBV28 and TRBJ1-2, with D uncertain. Germline assignment: CDR1 MDHEN and CDR2 SYDVKM. V lost 3 bases to trimming and J lost 2 bases, with 4 bases between them. CDR3 length: 12 amino acids. CDR3 amino acids: CASSFGNYGYTF. The CDR3 DNA reads as TGTGCCAGCAGTTTTGGCAACTATGGCTACACCTTC.

Many counts were recorded for this clonotype. The rearrangement uses TRBV28 and TRBJ1-2; TRBD1 matches 8 bases. The CDR3 spans 15 residues. The germline V gene encodes CDR1 MDHEN and CDR2 SYDVKM. J gave up 4 bases and V 5 bases, and 9 bases lay outside the gene matches. Here the CDR3 reads CASSTRGRLIYGYTF. CDR3 in DNA: TGTGCCAGCAGTACCAGGGGGCGCTTAATCTATGGCTACACCTTC.

This clonotype was found many times. The gene calls are TRBV30 and TRBJ1-2; TRBD1 matches 10 bases. Germline CDR1 and CDR2: GTSNPN and SVGIG (reference sequence). This CDR3 contains 16 residues. With 3 bases clipped from V and 8 bases from J, the junction kept 15 bases outside the gene matches. CDR3 in amino acids: CAWRPGQGLLRPGYTF. CDR3 coding DNA: TGTGCCTGGAGACCGGGACAGGGGCTTCTGCGGCCGGGCTACACCTTC.